The rows below give T cell receptor beta chains drawn from one sample of a study of cytomegalovirus exposure and HLA in healthy donors. Generated by immunoSEQ multiplex PCR, the TCRdb table keeps only in-frame clones and is missing some. The sample lists tens of thousands of clones; 85% to 95% were seen once. Material: PBMCs. The receptors come from a woman under 30 in good health and CMV-seronegative. CDR3s include the opening cysteine and the closing phenylalanine or tryptophan. A D gene is named only where the DNA matches it firmly. Only some rows state a clone size, as once, few, many or a class for expanded clones.

length,size,V,D,J,DNA,CDR3
13,.,TRBV11-3,TRBD2,TRBJ2-2,TGTGCCAGCAGCCTGGGAGGGCAAGGGGAGCTGTTTTTT,CASSLGGQGELFF
15,.,TRBV5-4,.,TRBJ2-5,TGTGCCAGCAGCTTGGTTCCCTACTCCCAAGAGACCCAGTACTTC,CASSLVPYSQETQYF
13,.,TRBV6-6,.,TRBJ2-1,TGTGCCAGCAGTTACGGGCTCGGCAATGAGCAGTTCTTC,CASSYGLGNEQFF
16,.,TRBV5-1,.,TRBJ2-6,TGCGCCAGCAGCCCTCCGACAGCCTCTGGGGCCAACGTCCTGACTTTC,CASSPPTASGANVLTF
14,.,TRBV5-1,TRBD1,TRBJ2-7,TGCGCCAGCAGCCCCAGACAGGGGCCCTACGAGCAGTACTTC,CASSPRQGPYEQYF
12,.,TRBV29-1,.,TRBJ1-1,TGCAGCGGGCTAGTGGAGAGTCTTGAAGCTTTCTTT,CSGLVESLEAFF
17,.,TRBV29-1,TRBD1,TRBJ2-5,TGCAGCGTTGAAGGGGACCGGACAGGGTTGAGTGGGGAGACCCAGTACTTC,CSVEGDRTGLSGETQYF
12,.,TRBV7-2,.,TRBJ2-7,TGTGCCAGCAGCCGCCGGGCCTACGAGCAGTACTTC,CASSRRAYEQYF
15,.,TRBV5-6,.,TRBJ1-1,TGTGCCAGCAGCTCATTACAGGGACTAAACACTGAAGCTTTCTTT,CASSSLQGLNTEAFF
17,.,TRBV27,.,TRBJ1-5,TGTGCCAGCAGCCATAAAACCCCCGGGAATAGCAATCAGCCCCAGCATTTT,CASSHKTPGNSNQPQHF
14,.,TRBV9,.,TRBJ1-2,TGTGCCAGCAGCGTAGAAAGAAGGGGCAGAGGCTACACCTTC,CASSVERRGRGYTF
14,.,TRBV11-2,.,TRBJ1-1,TGTGCCAGCAGCTTGGCCAGGATCTACACTGAAGCTTTCTTT,CASSLARIYTEAFF
17,.,TRBV7-4,TRBD1,TRBJ1-3,TGTGCCAGCAGCCCCCGGTGGAAGGGGGCAAAAGGAAACACCATATATTTT,CASSPRWKGAKGNTIYF
14,.,TRBV7-9,TRBD2,TRBJ2-3,TGTGCCAGCAGCTTAGTACTAGCGGGAGTGGGGCAGTATTTT,CASSLVLAGVGQYF
16,.,TRBV4-3,TRBD2,TRBJ2-1,TGCGCCAGCAGCCAAGATCCGCTAGCGGGAGTGAATGAGCAGTTCTTC,CASSQDPLAGVNEQFF
14,.,TRBV28,TRBD1,TRBJ1-1,TGTGCCAGCAGTATCCACAGGGGGAACACTGAAGCTTTCTTT,CASSIHRGNTEAFF
13,once,TRBV19,.,TRBJ1-5,TGTGCCAGTAGTATAGGGAGGGGTCAGCCCCAGCATTTT,CASSIGRGQPQHF
15,.,TRBV15,.,TRBJ1-2,TGTGCCACCAGCAGAGGCTCGGACAGCCTCTATGGCTACACCTTC,CATSRGSDSLYGYTF
11,.,TRBV7-9,.,TRBJ1-5,TGTGCCAGCAGCCCGGGACAGCCCCAGCATTTT,CASSPGQPQHF
16,once,TRBV7-2,TRBD2,TRBJ2-3,TGTGCCAGCAGCAAAGGACTAGCGGGGACCCCAGATACGCAGTATTTT,CASSKGLAGTPDTQYF
15,.,TRBV5-4,TRBD2,TRBJ2-3,TGTGCCAGCAGCCAGGGACTAGCGAACACAGATACGCAGTATTTT,CASSQGLANTDTQYF
14,.,TRBV7-2,.,TRBJ1-2,TGTGCCAGCAGCTTAGTACCACTAAACTATGGCTACACCTTC,CASSLVPLNYGYTF
14,.,TRBV27,TRBD1,TRBJ1-5,TGTGCCAGCAGTTTGACAGGGAGGAACCAGCCCCAGCATTTT,CASSLTGRNQPQHF
14,.,TRBV6-6,.,TRBJ2-7,TGTGCCAGCAGGGCAAGAGAAGGGACTTACGAGCAGTACTTC,CASRAREGTYEQYF
15,.,TRBV2,TRBD1,TRBJ1-2,TGTGCCAGCAGTGAAAGGACAGGGGACGCCTATGGCTACACCTTC,CASSERTGDAYGYTF
15,.,TRBV30,.,TRBJ2-1,TGTGCCTGGAGTGTACGAAGTCGTGGGTGGAGTGAGCAGTTCTTC,CAWSVRSRGWSEQFF
13,.,TRBV19,.,TRBJ1-5,TGTGCCAGTAGTATGGATGGGAGTCAGCCCCAGCATTTT,CASSMDGSQPQHF
16,.,TRBV4-1,TRBD1,TRBJ2-2,TGCGCCAGCAGCCAAGTAGGGGGCCGGAACACCGGGGAGCTGTTTTTT,CASSQVGGRNTGELFF
16,.,TRBV10-3,TRBD2,TRBJ2-1,TGTGCCATCAGTGAAATAGCGGGGCCCTCACGGGATGAGCAGTTCTTC,CAISEIAGPSRDEQFF
16,.,TRBV7-9,TRBD2,TRBJ2-3,TGTGCCAGCAGCTTAGGGCTAGCGGGAGGTTCGGATACGCAGTATTTT,CASSLGLAGGSDTQYF
15,.,TRBV14,TRBD2,TRBJ2-2,TGTGCCAGCAGCCAAGTACTAGCGGGAGCCGGGGAGCTGTTTTTT,CASSQVLAGAGELFF
13,.,TRBV27,.,TRBJ2-5,TGTGCCAGCAGTTTAGGCGCAGGGGAGACCCAGTACTTC,CASSLGAGETQYF
14,.,TRBV5-1,TRBD1,TRBJ1-1,TGCGCCAGCAATTCCGGGACAGAGAACACTGAAGCTTTCTTT,CASNSGTENTEAFF
11,.,TRBV12-5,.,TRBJ2-3,TGTGCTAGTGGGATAGCAGATACGCAGTATTTT,CASGIADTQYF
11,.,TRBV18,.,TRBJ1-1,TGTGCCAGCTCAACAGACACTGAAGCTTTCTTT,CASSTDTEAFF
15,.,TRBV7-9,.,TRBJ1-2,TGTGCCAGCAGCGCTTCGGACATAAGGTCCGCCGGCTACACCTTC,CASSASDIRSAGYTF
14,.,TRBV5-1,.,TRBJ2-1,TGCGCCAGCAGCGCGGATTACTCCTACAATGAGCAGTTCTTC,CASSADYSYNEQFF
15,few,TRBV19,TRBD1,TRBJ1-2,TGTGCCAGTAGTATAGATCAGGGACAGAGCTATGGCTACACCTTC,CASSIDQGQSYGYTF
14,once,TRBV14,.,TRBJ2-7,TGTGCCAGCAGCCAAGATTTAGTAGCCTACGAGCAGTACTTC,CASSQDLVAYEQYF
13,.,TRBV4-1,.,TRBJ2-7,TGCGCCAGCAGCCAAGTTAGGAGCTACGAGCAGTACTTC,CASSQVRSYEQYF
17,.,TRBV7-2,TRBD1,TRBJ2-2,TGTGCCAGCAGCTGGCACCGGGACAGGGCGTACACCGGGGAGCTGTTTTTT,CASSWHRDRAYTGELFF
15,.,TRBV6-5,.,TRBJ2-4,TGTGCCAGCAAAGCCACAGGGACAGCCAAAAACATTCAGTACTTC,CASKATGTAKNIQYF
15,.,TRBV28,.,TRBJ1-2,TGTGCCAGCCAAGTTTCGATGCCAGGGGACGGTGGCTACACCTTC,CASQVSMPGDGGYTF
14,.,TRBV19,.,TRBJ1-2,TGTGCCAGTAGTGATGATCCGGGTTTCCCAGGCTACACCTTC,CASSDDPGFPGYTF
16,.,TRBV19,.,TRBJ1-2,TGTGCCACCATCCAGGACACCGTAACTCCTAACTATGGCTACACCTTC,CATIQDTVTPNYGYTF
14,.,TRBV7-8,.,TRBJ1-2,TGTGCCAGCAGCTTGGGAGGGGCCAGGGATGGCTACACCTTC,CASSLGGARDGYTF
16,.,TRBV29-1,TRBD2,TRBJ2-1,TGCAGCGTTGAAGATCCTCGGGAGGGCCTTTACAATGAGCAGTTCTTC,CSVEDPREGLYNEQFF
15,.,TRBV5-5,TRBD1,TRBJ1-3,TGTGCCAGCAGCTGGACAGGGAGCTCTGGAAACACCATATATTTT,CASSWTGSSGNTIYF
14,.,TRBV6-6,TRBD1,TRBJ1-1,TGTGCCAGCAGTTTTAGACAGGGGGGCACTGAAGCTTTCTTT,CASSFRQGGTEAFF
17,.,TRBV10-2,TRBD2,TRBJ2-7,TGCGCCAGCAGTGAGGTGGGGATCGGCGGGAGCTCGGGCGAGCAGTACTTC,CASSEVGIGGSSGEQYF
12,.,TRBV10-1,.,TRBJ2-6,TGCGACCGCGGGTCTGGGGCCAACGTCCTGACTTTC,CDRGSGANVLTF
13,.,TRBV27,.,TRBJ2-3,TGTGCCAGCAGTTTATCCCCAGCAGATACGCAGTATTTT,CASSLSPADTQYF
15,.,TRBV19,TRBD1,TRBJ2-5,TGTGCCAGTAGTCCGAGGGACAGGGGGCTTGAGACCCAGTACTTC,CASSPRDRGLETQYF
15,.,TRBV28,.,TRBJ2-1,TGTGCCAGCAGTTTACTCCTACTGTCGGACAATGAGCAGTTCTTC,CASSLLLLSDNEQFF
17,.,TRBV15,.,TRBJ1-2,TGTGCCACCAGCAGAGTAAGGAAGACGGGATCAGGCTATGGCTACACCTTC,CATSRVRKTGSGYGYTF
15,.,TRBV7-2,.,TRBJ2-5,TGTGCCAGCAGCCCCGGTAAGAGGTACCAAGAGACCCAGTACTTC,CASSPGKRYQETQYF
14,.,TRBV14,.,TRBJ2-5,TGTGCCAGCAGCCAAGGCGCAGGCCGAGAGACCCAGTACTTC,CASSQGAGRETQYF